Following are 27 T cell receptor beta chains from one sample sequenced in a study of blood T cells in healthy people across ages. Together with a sample-barcoded 5' primer, a J-beta primer mix was included in a second PCR lasting roughly 6 to 12 cycles. TCRdb re-called the 5' RACE reads with MiXCR, one entry per CDR3 protein. The sample lists approximately 600,000 distinct CDR3 sequences; 45% to 65% were seen once. The sequencing input was blood. Receptor source: a man between 60 and 70 years old in good health.

This clonotype was observed a few times. This chain links TRBV29-1 with TRBJ2-1; possibly TRBD2 for D (6 bases). The length of the CDR3 is 14 residues. With 7 bases removed from V and 0 bases from J, the gap between germline ends came to 13 bases. Germline CDR1 reads SQVTM; CDR2 reads ANQGSEA. The CDR3 nucleotides read TGCAGCGGAGGACACGGGGGCTCCTACAATGAGCAGTTCTTC. Translating it yields CSGGHGGSYNEQFF.

In the case of this clonotype: At one of its ends the junction is not consistent with the germline gene, which may arise from a read error. The chain has TRBV3-1 and TRBJ1-2; tentative D call: TRBD1 (5 bases). CDR1 LGHDT and CDR2 YNNKEL come from the germline V gene (reference sequence). This CDR3 is 16 amino acids long. The CDR3 reads CASSQDRRRGGYGYTF. In DNA, the CDR3 is TGCGCCAGCAGCCAAGATCGTCGGCGGGGGGGCTATGGCTACACCTTC.

The V gene is TRBV2, the J gene TRBJ2-5, with D possibly being TRBD1 (7 bases). Per the germline V gene, CDR1 is SNHLY and CDR2 is FYNNEI. V lost 4 bases, J lost 11 bases, and 29 bases lay in between. This CDR3 spans 17 amino acids. CDR3 sequence: CASSVFGRQGGLNEQYF. CDR3 DNA: TGTGCCAGCAGTGTTTTTGGGCGGCAGGGGGGCCTCAATGAGCAGTACTTC. The full variable domain, with the rest looked up from reference TRBV2 and TRBJ2-5, is EPEVTQTPSHQVTQMGQEVILRCVPISNHLYFYWYRQILGQKVEFLVSFYNNEISEKSEIFDDQFSVERPDGSNFTLKIRSTKLEDSAMYFCASSVFGRQGGLNEQYFGPGTRLLVL.

The chain joins TRBV20-1 to TRBJ2-1, with TRBD1 identical over 8 bases. CDR3 length equals 13 residues. V trimming: 6 bases; J trimming: 3 bases; junction bases outside the gene matches: 4. CDR1 and CDR2 (germline): DFQATT, SNEGSKA (reference sequence). The CDR3 nucleotides are TGCAGTGCCTACGGACAGGGCTACAATGAGCAGTTCTTC. It is translated as CSAYGQGYNEQFF.

CDR3 bases: TGCGCCAGCAGCTTATCTCCGACGGGAGTCGGAGACATTCAGTACTTC. Translation gives CASSLSPTGVGDIQYF. The genes are TRBV5-1 and TRBJ2-4, with D perhaps matching TRBD2 (6 bases). In germline, CDR1 is SGHRS, CDR2 YFSETQ. The CDR3 totals 16 residues. The ends were cut back, 2 bases at V and 8 bases at J, with 20 bases in the middle.

The V gene is TRBV3-1, the J gene TRBJ1-2, with no clear D. CDR3 length equals 14 residues. CDR1 LGHDT and CDR2 YNNKEL come from the germline V gene (reference sequence). V was cut by 3 bases and J by 3 bases, with 11 bases left in between. CDR3 sequence: CASSHASGDYGYTF. Written as DNA, the CDR3 is TGTGCCAGCAGCCACGCCTCCGGGGACTATGGCTACACCTTC.

In this sample, this clonotype turned up once. This chain links TRBV20-1 with TRBJ1-2; D not certain. This CDR3 has 14 residues. Trimming took off 4 bases at V and 0 bases at J, with 12 bases between the two ends. Germline CDR1 reads DFQATT; CDR2 reads SNEGSKA (reference sequence). CDR3 amino acids: CSAKSTGTNYGYTF. CDR3 sequence (DNA): TGCAGTGCTAAATCGACGGGCACTAACTATGGCTACACCTTC.

This clonotype came up many times. The chain recombines TRBV11-2 with TRBJ1-2; 7 bases align to TRBD1. This CDR3 comprises 16 residues. V lost 5 bases, J lost 5 bases, and 14 bases stayed unmatched. Per germline, CDR1 SGHAT and CDR2 FQNNGV. The CDR3 loop is CASSPGGGVGDYGYTF. The CDR3 DNA reads as TGTGCCAGCAGCCCAGGGGGGGGAGTTGGGGATTATGGCTACACCTTC.

The CDR3 region is CASMMRGGIYEQYF. CDR3 DNA sequence: TGTGCCAGCATGATGAGGGGAGGGATCTACGAGCAGTACTTC. The chain carries TRBV2 and TRBJ2-7, with TRBD2 matching over 7 bases. The CDR3 contains 14 residues. After removal of 7 bases from V and 3 bases from J, the junction contained 9 bases not matched to a gene. Germline V gene sequence: CDR1 SNHLY, CDR2 FYNNEI.

This chain connects TRBV6-2 or TRBV6-3 to TRBJ1-5; D possibly corresponds to TRBD1 (5 bases). The CDR3 consists of 14 residues. Germline V lookup: CDR1 MNHEY, CDR2 SVGEGT. V lost 4 bases to trimming and J lost 7 bases, with 14 bases between them. This CDR3 is CASSWDLAGQPQHF. CDR3 coding DNA: TGTGCCAGCAGTTGGGACCTGGCGGGGCAGCCCCAGCATTTT.

The chain joins TRBV28 to TRBJ2-7; D unresolved. There are 14 residues in the CDR3. Trimming removed 4 bases at V and 0 bases at J, with 10 bases between. In germline, CDR1 is MDHEN, CDR2 SYDVKM. Here the CDR3 reads CASSSPDTSYEQYF. Written as DNA, the CDR3 is TGTGCCAGCAGTTCCCCCGACACCTCCTACGAGCAGTACTTC.

The chain employs TRBV15 and TRBJ1-1; 8 positions match TRBD1. The V segment lost 3 bases and the J segment 2 bases; nucleotides outside the gene matches: 2. The CDR3 loop spans 14 amino acids. Germline CDR1 and CDR2: LNHNV and YYDKDF (reference sequence). The CDR3 DNA sequence: TGTGCCACCAGCAGCGGACAGGGAAACACTGAAGCTTTCTTT. Protein: CATSSGQGNTEAFF.

The table lists this clonotype with a few counts. V usage is TRBV6-6 and J usage is TRBJ2-5; possibly TRBD2 for D (6 bases). The J call may be faulty, since TRBJ2-7 better matches the DNA end. Germline V gene sequence: CDR1 MNHNY, CDR2 SVGAGI (reference sequence). The CDR3 sequence is 16 residues long. The DNA of the CDR3 is TGTGCCAGCAGTAGGGGACCGGTGGGGGGTTCCTACGAGCAGTACTTC. Protein sequence: CASSRGPVGGSYEQYF.

J is TRBJ1-4 and V is TRBV6-5; a weak D match, TRBD1 (5 bases). With 6 bases removed from V and 0 bases from J, the gap between germline ends came to 14 bases. The germline V gene has CDR1 MNHEY and CDR2 SVGAGI. The CDR3 has 16 residues. The CDR3: CASSRDLVATNEKLFF. The CDR3 coding sequence is TGTGCCAGCAGCCGGGACCTAGTCGCAACTAATGAAAAACTGTTTTTT.

The gene calls are TRBV25-1 and TRBJ1-6; 7 bases fit TRBD1. The length of the CDR3 is 17 residues. The V segment lost 9 bases and the J segment 3 bases; nucleotides outside the gene matches: 14. Germline V lookup: CDR1 MGHDK, CDR2 SYGVNS. In nucleotides, the CDR3 is TGTGCCAGGAAGACAGGGCCCGGGGGACTCTATAATTCACCCCTCCACTTT. Its protein is CARKTGPGGLYNSPLHF.

This clonotype was counted a single time. The chain combines TRBV5-1 with TRBJ1-6; possible D gene TRBD1, 5 bases. V lost 0 bases and J lost 7, with 11 bases in between. The CDR3 contains 15 residues. Germline V lookup: CDR1 SGHRS, CDR2 YFSETQ. CDR3 sequence: CASSLAGDRNSPLHF. CDR3 coding DNA: TGCGCCAGCAGCTTGGCGGGGGATCGGAATTCACCCCTCCACTTT.

The V call is TRBV2, the J call TRBJ2-1, with TRBD2 as a possible D gene (5 bases). V lost 11 bases, J lost 0 bases, and 14 bases lay in between. The CDR3 contains 14 residues. Germline V gene sequence: CDR1 SNHLY, CDR2 FYNNEI. In nucleotides, the CDR3 is TGTGCCTCCCGTCCGGGGAGCTCCTACAATGAGCAGTTCTTC. Translated: CASRPGSSYNEQFF.

This clonotype was detected a few times. The chain links TRBV24-1 to TRBJ2-1; D unclear. Germline CDR1 KGHDR, CDR2 SFDVKD. V lost 0 bases, J lost 10 bases, and 6 bases lay in between. The CDR3 runs to 12 residues. This CDR3 reads CATSDLRSEQFF. In nucleotides, the CDR3 is TGTGCCACCAGTGATTTGCGGTCCGAGCAGTTCTTC.

The chain couples TRBV9 to TRBJ2-1; D is unclear. Trimming shortened V by 2 bases and J by 9 bases, and 9 bases separated the two germline ends. This CDR3 is 12 amino acids long. Germline V CDR1 and CDR2: SGDLS, YYNGEE. The CDR3 DNA sequence: TGTGCCAGCAGCGTTCGTCCCGGTGAGCAGTTCTTC. This encodes CASSVRPGEQFF.

V gene TRBV3-1 combines with J gene TRBJ2-1; D ambiguous. There are 14 residues in the CDR3. The germline V and J ends were trimmed by 8 bases and 6 bases, with 17 bases remaining between them. Germline loops: CDR1 LGHDT, CDR2 YNNKEL (reference sequence). CDR3 coding DNA: TGTGCCAGCTCGGGTGAGGCCTTTGGCAATGAGCAGTTCTTC. Its protein product is CASSGEAFGNEQFF.

DNA for the CDR3: TGCGCCACCCCTGGGGGGCAGAGGACGAAGACCCAGTACTTC. This translates into CATPGGQRTKTQYF. The chain has TRBV5-1 and TRBJ2-5; TRBD1 or TRBD2 may be the D gene (6 bases each). CDR1 and CDR2 (germline): SGHRS, YFSETQ. CDR3 length: 14 amino acids. The V end lost 9 bases, the J end lost 6 bases, and 21 bases lay between the germline ends.

The chain carries TRBV29-1 and TRBJ2-3; 9 nucleotides align to TRBD1. This CDR3 spans 16 amino acids. Trimming removed 6 bases from V and 4 bases from J; junction bases left unmatched: 14. The V gene's germline CDR1 is SQVTM and CDR2 ANQGSEA. In DNA, the CDR3 is TGCAGCGTCGCCGAACAGGGGGCGGGTCGCGCAGATACGCAGTATTTT. Its translation is CSVAEQGAGRADTQYF.

The chain combines TRBV10-1 with TRBJ2-3; D remains unclear. V was clipped by 4 bases and J by 5 bases, with 10 bases between them. Germline V gene lookup returns CDR1 WNHNN and CDR2 SYGVQD (reference sequence). The CDR3 sequence is 13 residues long. CDR3 sequence reads: CASSGSSKDTQYF. CDR3 coding DNA: TGCGCCAGCAGTGGAAGTTCAAAAGATACGCAGTATTTT.

The table lists this clonotype with a few counts. In DNA form, the CDR3 reads TGTGCCAGCAGCCCCGTTAGCCGGGAGACCCAGTACTTC. Protein sequence: CASSPVSRETQYF. This rearrangement joins TRBV2 to TRBJ2-5; D is uncertain. Trimming removed 6 bases from V and 5 bases from J, with 13 bases in between. Germline CDR1 and CDR2: SNHLY and FYNNEI. The CDR3 length is 13 residues. The whole variable domain, filled in from reference TRBV2 and TRBJ2-5, reads EPEVTQTPSHQVTQMGQEVILRCVPISNHLYFYWYRQILGQKVEFLVSFYNNEISEKSEIFDDQFSVERPDGSNFTLKIRSTKLEDSAMYFCASSPVSRETQYFGPGTRLLVL.

The rearrangement links TRBV12-3 or TRBV12-4 to TRBJ2-3; possible D gene TRBD2, 6 bases. The CDR3 extends over 14 amino acids. Trimming stripped 9 bases from V and 6 bases from J, with 19 bases between. CDR3 in DNA: TGTGCCAGTCTACTTGCTGGGAGGTGGGATACGCAGTATTTT. This gives the protein CASLLAGRWDTQYF.

In this sample, this clonotype turned up many times. V is TRBV5-1 and J is TRBJ2-4; TRBD2 matches 7 bases. CDR1 is SGHRS, CDR2 YFSETQ, per germline. This CDR3 comprises 14 residues. With V trimmed by 5 bases and J by 7 bases, 9 bases remained unmatched. In nucleotides, the CDR3 is TGCGCCAGCAGTCGGGAGGCCCATGACAACATTCAGTACTTC. Its protein is CASSREAHDNIQYF.

This sequence joins TRBV9 and TRBJ2-1, with TRBD2 identical over 7 bases. The CDR3 consists of 15 residues. Germline-derived CDR1 and CDR2 are SGDLS and YYNGEE. V dropped 0 bases and J dropped 5; count of bases not matched to a gene: 5. Written as DNA, the CDR3 is TGTGCCAGCAGCGTAGAGCTCGGGGGGAACAATGAGCAGTTCTTC. Its protein is CASSVELGGNNEQFF.